The 8 T cell receptor beta chains reported below all come from one sample, sequenced in a study of tumor and adjacent non-tumor tissue in lung cancer. A modified ARM-PCR protocol with three rounds of nested PCR amplified TCRbeta. TCRdb re-analysed the multiplex PCR reads in MiXCR, keeping a single row per CDR3 protein. Of roughly 120,000 distinct CDR3 sequences listed, roughly 77% are singletons. RNA was extracted from bulk tissue without any cell sorting. The sequencing input was lung tumor tissue. The source is a woman in her fifties or sixties with non-small cell lung cancer.

Regarding this clonotype: Sequence at one end of the junction differs from germline and may be a read error. The chain combines TRBV20-1 with TRBJ2-1, with D tentatively TRBD1 or TRBD2 (5 bases each). Germline CDR1 reads DFQATT; CDR2 reads SNEGSKA (reference sequence). The CDR3 totals 13 residues. CDR3 coding DNA: TGCAGTTGCCGGGACCCAACCTACGATGAGCAGTTCTTC. It codes for CSCRDPTYDEQFF.

On this clonotype itself: The junction shows a germline mismatch at one end, possibly a read error. The rearrangement uses TRBV7-9 and TRBJ2-1; TRBD2 aligns across 8 bases. The CDR3 loop spans 15 amino acids. Per the germline V gene, CDR1 is SEHNR and CDR2 is FQNEAQ (reference sequence). In DNA form, the CDR3 reads TGTGCCGGCAGCCAGCGGGAGAACCCCTACAATGAGCAGTTCTTC. Protein: CAGSQRENPYNEQFF. Based on the CDR3 plus reference TRBV7-9 and TRBJ2-1, the full variable domain is DTGVSQNPRHKITKRGQNVTFRCDPISEHNRLYWYRQTLGQGPEFLTYFQNEAQLEKSRLLSDRFSAERPKGSFSTLEIQRTEQGDSAMYLCAGSQRENPYNEQFFGPGTRLTVL.

The CDR3 protein is CASSVDKVKTEAFF. The CDR3 nucleotides read TGCGCCAGCAGTGTGGACAAGGTAAAGACTGAAGCTTTCTTT. This rearrangement joins TRBV10-1 to TRBJ1-1; maybe TRBD1 (5 bases). V was shortened by 4 bases and J by 5 bases, with 14 bases between the two germline ends. Germline CDR1 is WNHNN and CDR2 is SYGVQD (reference sequence). The CDR3 totals 14 residues.

About this clonotype itself: A much larger clone is a single base away; this may be a read error. This chain joins TRBV28 and TRBJ2-5, with TRBD1 as a possible D gene (6 bases). This CDR3 has 14 residues. In germline, CDR1 is MDHEN, CDR2 SYDVKM. CDR3 sequence reads: CVSMVWGRQETQYF. DNA of the CDR3: TGTGTCAGCATGGTCTGGGGGCGTCAAGAGACCCAGTACTTC.

The sample holds a few counts of this clonotype. The chain uses TRBV28 and TRBJ1-1, with D hard to call. The CDR3 extends over 12 amino acids. Germline V gene sequence: CDR1 MDHEN, CDR2 SYDVKM. V was clipped by 6 bases and J by 5 bases, with 10 bases between them. The CDR3 sequence: CASSLGRTEAFF. The CDR3 coding sequence is TGTGCCAGCAGCCTTGGGAGGACTGAAGCTTTCTTT.

To note about this clonotype: Since no conserved phenylalanine or tryptophan closes the CDR3, a read error is the likely cause. CDR3 amino acids: CASSATGTAIDPQYY. The CDR3 DNA sequence: TGTGCCAGCAGCGCCACCGGGACGGCCATAGATCCGCAGTATTAT. The chain recombines TRBV11-2 with TRBJ2-3; possibly TRBD1 or TRBD2 for D (5 bases each). There are 15 residues in the CDR3. Germline CDR1 is SGHAT and CDR2 is FQNNGV.

Remarks on this clonotype: The germline gene is not matched at one end of the junction; a read error may be the cause. The rearrangement uses TRBV20-1 and TRBJ2-7; D may correspond to TRBD1 or TRBD2 (5 bases each). The CDR3 runs 14 residues. Germline V gene data show CDR1 as DFQATT and CDR2 as SNEGSKA (reference sequence). CDR3 DNA: TGCAGCGCTAGCTGCGGGCAGGGTGTAGACGAGCAGTACTTC. It codes for CSASCGQGVDEQYF.

The chain employs TRBV18 and TRBJ2-5; D perhaps matches TRBD2 (5 bases). Between the trimmed V and J ends, which lost 2 bases and 6 bases, there was a span of 19 bases. CDR3 length equals 16 residues. Germline CDR1 is KGHSH and CDR2 is LQKENI. As DNA, the CDR3 is TGTGCCAGCTCACCAGTTGGCGGGTGGGCCTTGAAGACCCAGTACTTC. This gives the protein CASSPVGGWALKTQYF.